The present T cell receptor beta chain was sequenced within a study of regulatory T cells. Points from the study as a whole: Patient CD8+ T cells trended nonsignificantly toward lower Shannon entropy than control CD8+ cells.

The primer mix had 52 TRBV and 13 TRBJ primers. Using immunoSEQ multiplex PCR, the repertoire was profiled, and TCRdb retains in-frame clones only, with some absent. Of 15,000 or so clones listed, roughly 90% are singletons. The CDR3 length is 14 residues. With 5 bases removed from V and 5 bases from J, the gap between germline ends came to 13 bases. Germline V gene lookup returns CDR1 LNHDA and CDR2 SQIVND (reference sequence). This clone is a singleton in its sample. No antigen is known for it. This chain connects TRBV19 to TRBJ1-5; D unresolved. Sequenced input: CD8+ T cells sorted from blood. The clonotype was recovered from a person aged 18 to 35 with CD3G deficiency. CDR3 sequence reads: CASSPPLIHQPQHF. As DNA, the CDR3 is TGTGCCAGTAGTCCGCCGTTGATCCATCAGCCCCAGCATTTT.